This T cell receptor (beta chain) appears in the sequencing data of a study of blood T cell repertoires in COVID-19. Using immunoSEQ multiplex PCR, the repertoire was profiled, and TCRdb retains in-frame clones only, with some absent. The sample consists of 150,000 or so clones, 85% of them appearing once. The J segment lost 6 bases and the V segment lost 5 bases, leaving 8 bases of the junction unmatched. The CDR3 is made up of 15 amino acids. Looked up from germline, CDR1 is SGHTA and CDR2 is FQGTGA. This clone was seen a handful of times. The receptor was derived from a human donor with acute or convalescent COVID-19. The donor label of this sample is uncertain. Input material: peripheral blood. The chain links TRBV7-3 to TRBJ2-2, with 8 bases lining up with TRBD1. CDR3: CASSLGQGPPGELFF. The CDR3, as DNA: TGTGCCAGCAGCCTCGGACAGGGCCCACCCGGGGAGCTGTTTTTT.